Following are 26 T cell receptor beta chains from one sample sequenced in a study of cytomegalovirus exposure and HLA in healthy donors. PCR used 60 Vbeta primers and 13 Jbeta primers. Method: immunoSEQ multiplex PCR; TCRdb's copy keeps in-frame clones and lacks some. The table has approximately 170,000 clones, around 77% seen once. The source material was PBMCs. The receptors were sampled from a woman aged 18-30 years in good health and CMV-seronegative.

CDR3 sequence: CASSSYQVRDYGYTF. The DNA of the CDR3 is TGTGCCAGCAGCTCCTACCAAGTCAGGGACTATGGCTACACCTTC. This chain connects TRBV11-2 to TRBJ1-2; possibly TRBD1 for D (5 bases). This CDR3 has 15 residues. CDR1 SGHAT and CDR2 FQNNGV come from the germline V gene. The V end was cut by 4 bases, the J end by 3 bases, with 15 bases between.

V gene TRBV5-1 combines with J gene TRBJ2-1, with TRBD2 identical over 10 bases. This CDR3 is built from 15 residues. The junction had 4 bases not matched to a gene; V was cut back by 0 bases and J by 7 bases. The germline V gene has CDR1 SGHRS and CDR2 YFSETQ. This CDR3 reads CASSLGLAGVNEQFF. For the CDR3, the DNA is TGCGCCAGCAGCTTGGGGCTAGCGGGGGTTAATGAGCAGTTCTTC.

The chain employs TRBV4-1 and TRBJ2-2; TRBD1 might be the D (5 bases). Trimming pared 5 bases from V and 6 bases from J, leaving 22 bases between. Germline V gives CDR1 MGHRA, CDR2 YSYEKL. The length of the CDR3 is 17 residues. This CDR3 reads CASSLLKLQGSAGELFF. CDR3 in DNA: TGCGCCAGCAGCTTACTTAAGTTGCAGGGCTCAGCCGGGGAGCTGTTTTTT.

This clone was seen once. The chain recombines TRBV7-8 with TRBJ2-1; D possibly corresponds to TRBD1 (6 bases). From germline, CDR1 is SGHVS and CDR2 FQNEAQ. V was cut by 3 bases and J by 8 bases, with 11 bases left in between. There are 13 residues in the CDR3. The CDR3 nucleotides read TGTGCCAGCAGCTTTTTCGCAGGGGATGAGCAGTTCTTC. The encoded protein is CASSFFAGDEQFF.

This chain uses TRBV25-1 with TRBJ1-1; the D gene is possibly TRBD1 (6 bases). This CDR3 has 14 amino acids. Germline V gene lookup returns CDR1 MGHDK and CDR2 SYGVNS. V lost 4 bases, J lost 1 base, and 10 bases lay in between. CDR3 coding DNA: TGTGCCAGCAGTGTGCGACAGGCGAACACTGAAGCTTTCTTT. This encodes CASSVRQANTEAFF. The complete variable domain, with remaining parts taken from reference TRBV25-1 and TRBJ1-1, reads EADIYQTPRYLVIGTGKKITLECSQTMGHDKMYWYQQDPGMELHLIHYSYGVNSTEKGDLSSESTVSRIRTEHFPLTLESARPSHTSQYLCASSVRQANTEAFFGQGTRLTVV.

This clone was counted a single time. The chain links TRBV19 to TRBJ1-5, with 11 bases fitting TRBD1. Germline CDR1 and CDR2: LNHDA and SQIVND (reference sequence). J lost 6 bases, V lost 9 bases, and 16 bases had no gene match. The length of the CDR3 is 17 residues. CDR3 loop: CASTRAPGQGAGQPQHF. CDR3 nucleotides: TGTGCCAGCACTCGAGCCCCCGGACAGGGGGCGGGTCAGCCCCAGCATTTT.

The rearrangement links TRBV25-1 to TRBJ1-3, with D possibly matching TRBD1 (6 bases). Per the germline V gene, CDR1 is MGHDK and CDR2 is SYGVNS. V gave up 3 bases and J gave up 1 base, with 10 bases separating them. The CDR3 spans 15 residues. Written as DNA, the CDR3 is TGTGCCAGCAGTGACCTAAGGGGGTCTGGAAACACCATATATTTT. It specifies CASSDLRGSGNTIYF.

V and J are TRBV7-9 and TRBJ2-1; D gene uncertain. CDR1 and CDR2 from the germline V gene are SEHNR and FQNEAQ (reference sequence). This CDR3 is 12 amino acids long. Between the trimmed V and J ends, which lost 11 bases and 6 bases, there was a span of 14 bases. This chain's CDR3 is CALKEATNEQFF. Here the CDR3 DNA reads TGTGCCCTTAAAGAGGCCACCAATGAGCAGTTCTTC.

The CDR3 bases are TGCTGCACAGGGTCCCCTAGTGGGGCCAACGTCCTGACTTTC. Translation: CCTGSPSGANVLTF. The chain employs TRBV29-1 and TRBJ2-6; possibly TRBD1 for D (6 bases). Looked up from germline, CDR1 is SQVTM and CDR2 is ANQGSEA. This CDR3 is 14 amino acids long.

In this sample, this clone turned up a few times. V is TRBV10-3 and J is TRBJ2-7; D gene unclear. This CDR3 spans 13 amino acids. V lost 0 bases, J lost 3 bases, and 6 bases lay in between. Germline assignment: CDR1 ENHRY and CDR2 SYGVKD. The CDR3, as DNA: TGTGCCATCAGTGAGTCTGTAGACTACGAGCAGTACTTC. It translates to CAISESVDYEQYF.

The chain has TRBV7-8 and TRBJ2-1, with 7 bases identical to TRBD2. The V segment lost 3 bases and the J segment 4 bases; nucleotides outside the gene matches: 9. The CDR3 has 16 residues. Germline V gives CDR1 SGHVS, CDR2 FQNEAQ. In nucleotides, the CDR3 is TGTGCCAGCAGCTTTTCCGGCGGGAGTAGGTACAATGAGCAGTTCTTC. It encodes CASSFSGGSRYNEQFF.

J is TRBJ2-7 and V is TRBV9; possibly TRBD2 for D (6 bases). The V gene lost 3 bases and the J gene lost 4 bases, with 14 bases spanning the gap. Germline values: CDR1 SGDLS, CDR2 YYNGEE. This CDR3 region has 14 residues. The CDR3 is CASSEGGKGYEQYF. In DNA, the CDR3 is TGTGCCAGCAGCGAAGGAGGGAAGGGTTACGAGCAGTACTTC.

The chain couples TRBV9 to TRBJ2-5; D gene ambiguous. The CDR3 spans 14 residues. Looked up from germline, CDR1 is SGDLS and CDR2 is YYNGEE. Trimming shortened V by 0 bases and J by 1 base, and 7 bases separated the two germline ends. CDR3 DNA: TGTGCCAGCAGCGTAGGCGTTAGCCAAGAGACCCAGTACTTC. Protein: CASSVGVSQETQYF. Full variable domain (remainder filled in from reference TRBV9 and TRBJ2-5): DSGVTQTPKHLITATGQRVTLRCSPRSGDLSVYWYQQSLDQGLQFLIQYYNGEERAKGNILERFSAQQFPDLHSELNLSSLELGDSALYFCASSVGVSQETQYFGPGTRLLVL.

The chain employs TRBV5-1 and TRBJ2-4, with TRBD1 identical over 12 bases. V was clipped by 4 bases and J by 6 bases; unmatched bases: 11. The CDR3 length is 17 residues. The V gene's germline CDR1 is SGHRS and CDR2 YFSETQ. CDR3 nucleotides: TGCGCCAGCAGCCCGTCCCGGGACAGGGGGCTAGGAAACATTCAGTACTTC. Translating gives CASSPSRDRGLGNIQYF. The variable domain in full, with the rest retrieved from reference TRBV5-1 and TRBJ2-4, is KAGVTQTPRYLIKTRGQQVTLSCSPISGHRSVSWYQQTPGQGLQFLFEYFSETQRNKGNFPGRFSGRQFSNSRSEMNVSTLELGDSALYLCASSPSRDRGLGNIQYFGAGTRLSVL.

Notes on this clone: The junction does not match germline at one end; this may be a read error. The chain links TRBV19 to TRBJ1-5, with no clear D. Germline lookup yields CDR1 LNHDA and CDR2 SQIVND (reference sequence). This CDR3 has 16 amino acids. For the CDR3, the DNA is TGTGCCAATAGTAAAAGGGAGAGAAATAGCAATCAGCCCCAGCATTTT. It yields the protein CANSKRERNSNQPQHF.

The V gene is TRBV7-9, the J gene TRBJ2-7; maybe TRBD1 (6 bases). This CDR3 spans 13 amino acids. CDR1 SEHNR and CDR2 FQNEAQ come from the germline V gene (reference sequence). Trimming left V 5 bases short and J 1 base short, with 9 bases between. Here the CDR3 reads CASSPDSSYEQYF. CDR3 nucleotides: TGTGCCAGCAGCCCGGACAGTTCCTACGAGCAGTACTTC.

CDR3 in DNA: TGTGCCAGCAGTCCCAGGGGGCCGGATGGCTACACCTTC. It specifies CASSPRGPDGYTF. The gene calls are TRBV27 and TRBJ1-2; 8 bases agree with TRBD1. Germline CDR1 reads MNHEY; CDR2 reads SMNVEV (reference sequence). This CDR3 region has 13 residues. The J segment lost 6 bases and the V segment lost 5 bases, leaving 5 bases of the junction unmatched.

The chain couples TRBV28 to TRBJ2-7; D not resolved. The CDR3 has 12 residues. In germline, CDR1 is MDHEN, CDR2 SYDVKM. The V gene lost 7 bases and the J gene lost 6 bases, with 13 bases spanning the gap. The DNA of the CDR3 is TGTGCCAGCAATCGAGCTCTCTCCGAGCAGTACTTC. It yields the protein CASNRALSEQYF.

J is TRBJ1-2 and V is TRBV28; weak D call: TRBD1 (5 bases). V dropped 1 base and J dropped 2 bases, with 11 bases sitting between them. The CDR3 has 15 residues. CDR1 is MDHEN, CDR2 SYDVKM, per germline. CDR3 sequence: CASSLFQGPNYGYTF. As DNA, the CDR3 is TGTGCCAGCAGTTTATTCCAGGGCCCCAACTATGGCTACACCTTC.

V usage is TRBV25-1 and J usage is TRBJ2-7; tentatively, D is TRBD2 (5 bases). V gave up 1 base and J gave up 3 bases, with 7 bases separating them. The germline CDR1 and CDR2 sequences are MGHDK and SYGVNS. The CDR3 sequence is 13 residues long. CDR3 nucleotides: TGTGCCAGCAGTGAATCCGGGGACTACGAGCAGTACTTC. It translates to CASSESGDYEQYF.

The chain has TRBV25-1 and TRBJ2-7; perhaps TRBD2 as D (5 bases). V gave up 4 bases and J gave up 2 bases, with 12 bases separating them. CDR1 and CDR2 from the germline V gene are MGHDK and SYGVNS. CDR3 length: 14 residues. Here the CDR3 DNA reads TGTGCCAGCAGTGGTGGGCGGGCCCCCTACGAGCAGTACTTC. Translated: CASSGGRAPYEQYF.

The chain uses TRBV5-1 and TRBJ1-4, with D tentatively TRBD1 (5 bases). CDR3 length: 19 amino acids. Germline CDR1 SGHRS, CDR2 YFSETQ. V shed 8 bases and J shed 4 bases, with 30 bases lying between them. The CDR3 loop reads CARVGMPEKAGYLNEKLFF. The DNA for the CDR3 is TGCGCCAGAGTTGGGATGCCTGAAAAAGCAGGGTATCTTAATGAAAAACTGTTTTTT.

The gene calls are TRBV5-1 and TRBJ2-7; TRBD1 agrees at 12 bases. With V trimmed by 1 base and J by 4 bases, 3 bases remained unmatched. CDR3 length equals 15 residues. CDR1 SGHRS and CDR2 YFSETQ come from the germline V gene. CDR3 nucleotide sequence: TGCGCCAGCAGCTTGACGGGACAGGGGGCGTACGAGCAGTACTTC. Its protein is CASSLTGQGAYEQYF.

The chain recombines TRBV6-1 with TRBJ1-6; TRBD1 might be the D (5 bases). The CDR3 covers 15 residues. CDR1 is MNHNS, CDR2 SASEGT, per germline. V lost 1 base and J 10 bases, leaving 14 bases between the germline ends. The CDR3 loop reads CASSEEGQAWSPLHF. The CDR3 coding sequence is TGTGCCAGCAGTGAAGAGGGGCAGGCCTGGTCACCCCTCCACTTT.

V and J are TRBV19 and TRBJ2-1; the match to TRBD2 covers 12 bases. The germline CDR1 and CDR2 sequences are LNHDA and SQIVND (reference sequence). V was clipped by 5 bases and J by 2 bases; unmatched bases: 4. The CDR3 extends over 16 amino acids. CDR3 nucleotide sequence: TGTGCCAGTAGTCTTCGGACTAGCGGGACCTACAATGAGCAGTTCTTC. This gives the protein CASSLRTSGTYNEQFF.

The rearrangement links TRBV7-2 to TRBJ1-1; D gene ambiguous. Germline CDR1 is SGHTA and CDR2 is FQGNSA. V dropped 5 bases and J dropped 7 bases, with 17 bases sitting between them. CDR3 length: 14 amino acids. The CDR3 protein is CASSRLPVGVEAFF. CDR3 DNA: TGTGCCAGCAGCCGACTACCAGTGGGCGTTGAAGCTTTCTTT.